This TCR beta chain was found in a study of cytomegalovirus exposure and HLA in healthy donors. PCR used 60 Vbeta primers and 13 Jbeta primers. Produced via immunoSEQ multiplex PCR; TCRdb's table is partial and in-frame only. The table shows nearly 110,000 clones, with over 60% occurring only once. This clone was counted a single time. The antigen is not known. Study-wide points: Within the data, a cluster of highly shared sequence variants was likely a sequencing artifact. After further analysis at a later stage, 16,951 TCR beta sequences were associated with HLA alleles at 0.05 false discovery rate. In a later analysis, a missense DCLRE1C variant was linked to TCR beta V- and J-gene trimming. Differences between HLA loci emerged in a later analysis of TCR association rates, with DRB1 most and HLA-C fewest.

Germline loops: CDR1 SNHLY, CDR2 FYNNEI. The CDR3 runs to 16 residues. The junction had 4 bases not matched to a gene; V was cut back by 3 bases and J by 0 bases. The TCR sequence derives from a woman aged 45-60 years in good health and CMV-seropositive. The chain uses TRBV2 and TRBJ2-1, with 8 nucleotides matching TRBD2. The sequenced sample consisted of PBMCs. The CDR3 region has the DNA TGTGCCAGCAGTGAGCAGCGGGGGAGCTCCTACAATGAGCAGTTCTTC. It codes for CASSEQRGSSYNEQFF.